These T cell receptor beta chains were read from a single sample in a study of cytomegalovirus exposure and HLA in healthy donors. The data were produced by immunoSEQ multiplex PCR, yet TCRdb's version contains in-frame clones alone and is incomplete. The repertoire includes roughly 98,000 clones, around 73% of them detected once, and around 3.2% sits in the top ten. Material: PBMCs. The receptors shown here come from a man aged 35-49 years in good health and CMV-seronegative. CDR3s include the opening cysteine and the closing phenylalanine or tryptophan. D genes are given only for firm matches. Rows give clone size only sometimes, using once, few, many, or a class for an expanded clone.

v_call: TRBV28; d_call: TRBD1; clone_size: few; j_call: TRBJ1-1; cdr3_length: 14; cdr3_aa: CASSNTGGASKAFF; cdr3_nt: TGTGCCAGCAGCAACACAGGGGGCGCAAGTAAAGCTTTCTTT
v_call: TRBV5-4; d_call: NA; clone_size: NA; j_call: TRBJ2-3; cdr3_length: 14; cdr3_aa: CASSLVVSGDTQYF; cdr3_nt: TGTGCCAGCAGCTTGGTTGTCTCAGGAGATACGCAGTATTTT
v_call: TRBV5-1; d_call: NA; clone_size: NA; j_call: TRBJ1-2; cdr3_length: 13; cdr3_aa: CASSPDGGGGYTF; cdr3_nt: TGCGCCAGCAGCCCAGATGGGGGCGGTGGCTACACCTTC
v_call: TRBV5-1; d_call: TRBD1; clone_size: few; j_call: TRBJ1-6; cdr3_length: 15; cdr3_aa: CASSLGDRGGSPLHF; cdr3_nt: TGCGCCAGCAGCTTGGGAGACAGGGGGGGATCACCCCTCCACTTT
v_call: TRBV5-1; d_call: NA; clone_size: NA; j_call: TRBJ1-1; cdr3_length: 15; cdr3_aa: CASSLEGQRNTEAFF; cdr3_nt: TGCGCCAGCAGCTTGGAGGGACAAAGAAACACTGAAGCTTTCTTT
v_call: TRBV11-3; d_call: NA; clone_size: NA; j_call: TRBJ2-4; cdr3_length: 14; cdr3_aa: CASSSRLAKNIQYF; cdr3_nt: TGTGCCAGCAGCTCCAGGTTAGCCAAAAACATTCAGTACTTC
v_call: TRBV28; d_call: TRBD1; clone_size: NA; j_call: TRBJ1-2; cdr3_length: 14; cdr3_aa: CASRGPRTGSGYTF; cdr3_nt: TGTGCCAGCAGGGGGCCTAGGACAGGGTCTGGCTACACCTTC
v_call: TRBV7-8; d_call: TRBD2; clone_size: NA; j_call: TRBJ2-1; cdr3_length: 17; cdr3_aa: CASSSRLAGGNYNEQFF; cdr3_nt: TGTGCCAGCAGCTCCCGACTAGCGGGAGGGAACTACAATGAGCAGTTCTTC
v_call: TRBV5-4; d_call: NA; clone_size: NA; j_call: TRBJ1-2; cdr3_length: 16; cdr3_aa: CASSFPGEGVDYGYTF; cdr3_nt: TGTGCCAGCAGCTTCCCAGGGGAAGGGGTAGACTATGGCTACACCTTC
v_call: TRBV6-5; d_call: NA; clone_size: NA; j_call: TRBJ1-2; cdr3_length: 13; cdr3_aa: CASPPTEDYGYTF; cdr3_nt: TGTGCCAGTCCCCCGACCGAGGACTATGGCTACACCTTC
v_call: TRBV9; d_call: NA; clone_size: once; j_call: TRBJ1-6; cdr3_length: 15; cdr3_aa: CASTPGGQGLSPLHF; cdr3_nt: TGTGCCAGCACCCCGGGCGGCCAGGGTTTGTCACCCCTCCACTTT
v_call: TRBV2; d_call: TRBD2; clone_size: NA; j_call: TRBJ2-3; cdr3_length: 15; cdr3_aa: CASSDNGGGTDTQYF; cdr3_nt: TGTGCCAGCAGTGATAACGGGGGGGGCACAGATACGCAGTATTTT
v_call: TRBV6-4; d_call: NA; clone_size: once; j_call: TRBJ1-6; cdr3_length: 17; cdr3_aa: CASSDSPLGRGGSPLHF; cdr3_nt: TGTGCCAGCAGTGACTCACCCCTTGGGAGAGGCGGTTCACCCCTCCACTTT
v_call: TRBV25-1; d_call: TRBD2; clone_size: few; j_call: TRBJ2-7; cdr3_length: 16; cdr3_aa: CASSPTSGSLSGEQYF; cdr3_nt: TGTGCCAGCAGTCCGACTAGCGGGAGTCTATCGGGCGAGCAGTACTTC
v_call: TRBV30; d_call: NA; clone_size: NA; j_call: TRBJ2-7; cdr3_length: 15; cdr3_aa: CAWTLLGGESYEQYF; cdr3_nt: TGTGCCTGGACCCTTTTGGGGGGAGAGTCCTACGAGCAGTACTTC
v_call: TRBV5-1; d_call: NA; clone_size: NA; j_call: TRBJ2-2; cdr3_length: 18; cdr3_aa: CASSLAEYGGGNTGELFF; cdr3_nt: TGCGCCAGCAGCTTGGCCGAGTACGGGGGAGGAAACACCGGGGAGCTGTTTTTT
v_call: TRBV5-6; d_call: NA; clone_size: NA; j_call: TRBJ1-2; cdr3_length: 14; cdr3_aa: CASSRQDSDYGYTF; cdr3_nt: TGTGCCAGCAGCCGCCAGGACAGCGACTATGGCTACACCTTC
v_call: TRBV4-2; d_call: NA; clone_size: NA; j_call: TRBJ1-1; cdr3_length: 15; cdr3_aa: CASSLPGPGNTEAFF; cdr3_nt: TGTGCCAGCAGCCTCCCCGGTCCCGGGAACACTGAAGCTTTCTTT
v_call: TRBV10-1; d_call: TRBD1; clone_size: NA; j_call: TRBJ1-2; cdr3_length: 13; cdr3_aa: CASSETGGYGYTF; cdr3_nt: TGCGCCAGCAGTGAGACAGGGGGCTATGGCTACACCTTC
v_call: TRBV18; d_call: TRBD1; clone_size: NA; j_call: TRBJ1-1; cdr3_length: 13; cdr3_aa: CASSPDRDTEAFF; cdr3_nt: TGTGCCAGCTCACCTGACAGGGACACTGAAGCTTTCTTT
v_call: TRBV15; d_call: TRBD1; clone_size: few; j_call: TRBJ1-2; cdr3_length: 14; cdr3_aa: CATSRDDRGDGYTF; cdr3_nt: TGTGCCACCAGCAGGGACGACAGGGGAGATGGCTACACCTTC
v_call: TRBV29-1; d_call: NA; clone_size: few; j_call: TRBJ2-4; cdr3_length: 16; cdr3_aa: CSVEDGLAGSKNIQYF; cdr3_nt: TGCAGCGTTGAAGACGGCCTAGCCGGGAGTAAAAACATTCAGTACTTC
v_call: TRBV10-1; d_call: NA; clone_size: few; j_call: TRBJ2-1; cdr3_length: 14; cdr3_aa: CASSESSGYNEQFF; cdr3_nt: TGCGCCAGCAGTGAGTCCAGCGGCTACAATGAGCAGTTCTTC
v_call: TRBV19; d_call: NA; clone_size: NA; j_call: TRBJ1-1; cdr3_length: 13; cdr3_aa: CATIQTGPTEAFF; cdr3_nt: TGTGCCACCATACAGACAGGACCCACTGAAGCTTTCTTT
v_call: TRBV29-1; d_call: TRBD1; clone_size: NA; j_call: TRBJ2-5; cdr3_length: 12; cdr3_aa: CSVGQGQETQYF; cdr3_nt: TGCAGCGTTGGACAGGGACAAGAGACCCAGTACTTC
v_call: TRBV29-1; d_call: NA; clone_size: NA; j_call: TRBJ1-1; cdr3_length: 14; cdr3_aa: CSVDERSVNTEAFF; cdr3_nt: TGCAGCGTTGATGAGCGGTCGGTGAACACTGAAGCTTTCTTT
v_call: TRBV28; d_call: TRBD2; clone_size: NA; j_call: TRBJ2-7; cdr3_length: 14; cdr3_aa: CASSPLEREYEQYF; cdr3_nt: TGTGCCAGCAGTCCCCTAGAGCGGGAGTACGAGCAGTACTTC
v_call: TRBV6-1; d_call: TRBD1; clone_size: NA; j_call: TRBJ1-1; cdr3_length: 14; cdr3_aa: CASSVTGVDTEAFF; cdr3_nt: TGTGCCAGCAGTGTTACAGGGGTGGACACTGAAGCTTTCTTT
v_call: TRBV29-1; d_call: TRBD1; clone_size: once; j_call: TRBJ2-7; cdr3_length: 15; cdr3_aa: CSVHIQGAPAYEQYF; cdr3_nt: TGCAGCGTACACATACAGGGGGCGCCTGCCTACGAGCAGTACTTC
v_call: TRBV29-1; d_call: TRBD2; clone_size: NA; j_call: TRBJ2-1; cdr3_length: 11; cdr3_aa: CSAGSGGTEFF; cdr3_nt: TGCAGCGCGGGAAGCGGGGGAACGGAGTTCTTC
v_call: TRBV5-1; d_call: TRBD2; clone_size: once; j_call: TRBJ2-1; cdr3_length: 15; cdr3_aa: CASSWTSQRYNEQFF; cdr3_nt: TGCGCCAGCAGCTGGACTAGCCAACGCTACAATGAGCAGTTCTTC
v_call: TRBV30; d_call: NA; clone_size: NA; j_call: TRBJ2-2; cdr3_length: 14; cdr3_aa: CAWSSPGMPGELFF; cdr3_nt: TGTGCCTGGAGTTCCCCGGGGATGCCCGGGGAGCTGTTTTTT
v_call: TRBV6-5; d_call: NA; clone_size: NA; j_call: TRBJ2-7; cdr3_length: 14; cdr3_aa: CASSVGRGGYEQYF; cdr3_nt: TGTGCCAGCAGCGTCGGAAGGGGAGGCTACGAGCAGTACTTC
v_call: TRBV7-2; d_call: TRBD2; clone_size: NA; j_call: TRBJ2-3; cdr3_length: 16; cdr3_aa: CASSPLRGGVGDTQYF; cdr3_nt: TGTGCCAGCAGCCCCCTTCGCGGGGGGGTTGGAGATACGCAGTATTTT
v_call: TRBV7-6; d_call: TRBD1; clone_size: NA; j_call: TRBJ2-7; cdr3_length: 15; cdr3_aa: CASSLDGQGVHEQYF; cdr3_nt: TGTGCCAGCAGCTTAGACGGACAGGGTGTCCACGAGCAGTACTTC
v_call: TRBV10-2; d_call: TRBD2; clone_size: NA; j_call: TRBJ2-7; cdr3_length: 16; cdr3_aa: CASSARAGGLQYEQYF; cdr3_nt: TGCGCCAGCAGTGCGCGGGCGGGAGGGCTTCAGTACGAGCAGTACTTC
v_call: TRBV6-6; d_call: TRBD1; clone_size: NA; j_call: TRBJ2-7; cdr3_length: 13; cdr3_aa: CASSYTDRAEQHF; cdr3_nt: TGTGCCAGCAGTTACACGGACAGGGCCGAGCAGCACTTC
v_call: TRBV27; d_call: TRBD2; clone_size: NA; j_call: TRBJ2-3; cdr3_length: 11; cdr3_aa: CASSFPGREYF; cdr3_nt: TGTGCCAGCAGTTTCCCAGGGAGGGAGTATTTT
v_call: TRBV6-5; d_call: NA; clone_size: NA; j_call: TRBJ1-6; cdr3_length: 12; cdr3_aa: CASSYSGDTLHF; cdr3_nt: TGTGCCAGCAGTTACTCGGGGGACACCCTCCACTTT